These 28 T cell receptor beta chains came from one sample sequenced in a study of CD8 T cells in ankylosing spondylitis. MiXCR, applied by TCRdb to the 5' RACE reads, yields one record per CDR3 protein. The sample shows some 250,000 distinct CDR3 sequences, 20% to 30% of them seen only once. The material sequenced was blood, either unsorted or a sorted T cell fraction (not recorded which). The source is a male donor with ankylosing spondylitis or in good health (not recorded which).

The J gene is TRBJ2-1, the V gene TRBV9; 10 bases agree with TRBD2. CDR3 size: 15 residues. Germline values: CDR1 SGDLS, CDR2 YYNGEE. The V segment lost 4 bases and the J segment 7 bases; nucleotides outside the gene matches: 8. The CDR3 DNA reads as TGTGCCAGCAGCTTAGCGGGGGGCCGAGAGAATGAGCAGTTCTTC. Its translation is CASSLAGGRENEQFF.

This clonotype was found a few times. The gene calls are TRBV10-3 and TRBJ2-5; D may be TRBD2 (6 bases). The germline gives CDR1 ENHRY, CDR2 SYGVKD. The CDR3 length is 13 residues. Trimming cost V 4 bases and J 2 bases, with 8 bases left between them. The CDR3 is CAISVGLQETQYF. CDR3 bases: TGTGCCATCAGTGTGGGACTGCAAGAGACCCAGTACTTC.

This clonotype was seen many times. The V and J genes are TRBV10-3 and TRBJ2-2, with 7 nucleotides matching TRBD2. After removal of 6 bases from V and 5 bases from J, the junction contained 6 bases not matched to a gene. The CDR3 loop spans 14 amino acids. The germline V gene encodes CDR1 ENHRY and CDR2 SYGVKD. CDR3: CAISPSGGTGELFF. CDR3 DNA sequence: TGTGCCATCAGCCCTAGCGGAGGGACCGGGGAGCTGTTTTTT.

Details on this clonotype: A much larger clone is a single base away; this may be a read error. This chain joins TRBV12-3 or TRBV12-4 and TRBJ1-6; D is ambiguous. CDR3 length: 14 amino acids. Written as DNA, the CDR3 is TGTGACAGCAGTTTTGGAGGGAAGAATTCACCCCTCCACTTT. Its protein is CDSSFGGKNSPLHF.

This clonotype was recorded at least ten times. The chain links TRBV20-1 to TRBJ2-5, with TRBD1 identical over 7 bases. V shed 3 bases and J 4 bases; nucleotides not matched to a gene: 8. This CDR3 spans 14 amino acids. CDR1 is DFQATT and CDR2 is SNEGSKA in the germline V gene (reference sequence). CDR3 region: CSARGTGARETQYF. In DNA form, the CDR3 reads TGCAGTGCTAGGGGAACAGGGGCGCGAGAGACCCAGTACTTC.

There are a few counts of this clonotype. The V and J genes are TRBV7-2 and TRBJ2-1; 8 bases align to TRBD1. The CDR3 sequence is 15 residues long. The ends lost 2 bases at V and 7 bases at J; junction bases unmatched: 7. Germline V CDR1 and CDR2: SGHTA, FQGNSA. The CDR3 spells CASSLQGALRNEQFF. The CDR3 nucleotides read TGTGCCAGCAGCTTACAGGGGGCTCTGAGGAATGAGCAGTTCTTC.

In this sample, this clonotype turned up a few times. V is TRBV20-1 and J is TRBJ2-7; the D call may be TRBD1 or TRBD2 (5 bases each). CDR1 is DFQATT, CDR2 SNEGSKA, per germline (reference sequence). V dropped 3 bases and J dropped 3 bases, with 18 bases sitting between them. The CDR3 is 15 amino acids. Here the CDR3 reads CSARPQALGVYEQYF. The CDR3 DNA follows: TGCAGTGCTAGGCCCCAGGCCCTGGGGGTCTACGAGCAGTACTTC.

This clonotype was seen a few times. The rearrangement links TRBV20-1 to TRBJ2-5, with TRBD1 matching 10 bases. This CDR3 comprises 14 residues. With V trimmed by 3 bases and J by 5 bases, 6 bases remained unmatched. The germline gives CDR1 DFQATT, CDR2 SNEGSKA (reference sequence). The CDR3 DNA reads as TGCAGTGCTAGTAGACAGGGGGCACGGGAGACCCAGTACTTC. Its protein product is CSASRQGARETQYF.

The V and J genes are TRBV20-1 and TRBJ2-6; TRBD1 aligns across 9 bases. V lost 0 bases, J lost 0 bases, and 3 bases stayed unmatched. Germline values: CDR1 DFQATT, CDR2 SNEGSKA (reference sequence). There are 17 residues in the CDR3. The CDR3 region is CSARDGTGYSGANVLTF. CDR3 DNA: TGCAGTGCTAGAGATGGGACAGGGTACTCTGGGGCCAACGTCCTGACTTTC.

The V gene is TRBV10-3, the J gene TRBJ1-1; unclear D gene. Per germline, CDR1 ENHRY and CDR2 SYGVKD. Between the trimmed V and J ends, which lost 5 bases and 8 bases, there was a span of 15 bases. This CDR3 spans 13 amino acids. CDR3 coding DNA: TGTGCCATCAGTCCCCGGACGGATAACGAAGCTTTCTTT. It translates to CAISPRTDNEAFF.

This clonotype was observed a handful of times. The V and J genes are TRBV20-1 and TRBJ1-1, with D tentatively TRBD1 (5 bases). The CDR3 runs to 13 residues. V shed 1 base and J shed 5 bases, with 11 bases lying between them. Germline V gene lookup returns CDR1 DFQATT and CDR2 SNEGSKA (reference sequence). The CDR3 DNA reads as TGCAGTGCTAGAGGGCAGGGAGGAACTGAAGCTTTCTTT. This gives the protein CSARGQGGTEAFF.

This clonotype was counted ten times or more. J is TRBJ1-5 and V is TRBV20-1, with no clear D. CDR1 DFQATT and CDR2 SNEGSKA come from the germline V gene (reference sequence). Trimming took off 6 bases at V and 1 base at J, with 10 bases between the two ends. The CDR3 extends over 13 amino acids. CDR3 in DNA: TGCAGTGCGACCGACACAAGCAATCAGCCCCAGCATTTT. The encoded protein is CSATDTSNQPQHF.

The chain joins TRBV12-3 or TRBV12-4 to TRBJ2-1, with TRBD1 matching over 8 bases. The V segment lost 6 bases and the J segment 8 bases; nucleotides outside the gene matches: 9. CDR3 length equals 14 residues. The CDR3 spells CASSPGTGPHEQFF. CDR3 nucleotide sequence: TGTGCCAGCAGCCCAGGGACAGGTCCGCATGAGCAGTTCTTC.

There are many counts of this clonotype. The V call is TRBV6-1, the J call TRBJ2-1; D unresolved. CDR1 is MNHNS and CDR2 is SASEGT in the germline V gene. The CDR3 is 13 residues long. The germline V and J ends were trimmed by 6 bases and 0 bases, with 6 bases remaining between them. Here the CDR3 reads CASRAGSYNEQFF. The CDR3 coding sequence is TGTGCCAGCAGGGCTGGCTCCTACAATGAGCAGTTCTTC.

This clonotype appeared a few times. The rearrangement joins TRBV20-1 to TRBJ2-7; 7 nucleotides line up with TRBD1. This CDR3 region has 12 residues. Per the germline V gene, CDR1 is DFQATT and CDR2 is SNEGSKA (reference sequence). V was pared by 3 bases and J by 4 bases, with 3 bases of the junction left unmatched. CDR3 amino acids: CSASEGAYEQYF. The DNA for the CDR3 is TGCAGTGCTAGTGAGGGGGCGTACGAGCAGTACTTC.

This clonotype was seen at least ten times. This chain connects TRBV20-1 to TRBJ2-7; D gene ambiguous. Trimming removed 7 bases at V and 2 bases at J, with 15 bases between. The CDR3 sequence is 13 residues long. Germline V lookup: CDR1 DFQATT, CDR2 SNEGSKA (reference sequence). CDR3: CSVQAPTTYEQYF. The CDR3 DNA is TGCAGTGTTCAGGCCCCTACAACCTACGAGCAGTACTTC.

The chain links TRBV12-3 or TRBV12-4 to TRBJ1-4; D perhaps matches TRBD1 (6 bases). The CDR3 has 16 residues. Trimming cost V 6 bases and J 3 bases, with 17 bases left between them. The CDR3 spells CASSRTERVPNEKLFF. The CDR3 DNA follows: TGTGCCAGCAGCCGGACAGAACGGGTTCCTAATGAAAAACTGTTTTTT.

The chain uses TRBV4-2 and TRBJ2-7; D gene ambiguous. The CDR3 consists of 14 residues. With 3 bases removed from V and 3 bases from J, the gap between germline ends came to 12 bases. CDR1 is LGHNA and CDR2 is YNFKEQ in the germline V gene. CDR3 loop: CASSHQDLVYEQYF. CDR3 bases: TGTGCCAGCAGCCACCAGGATCTAGTCTACGAGCAGTACTTC.

This chain links TRBV6-5 with TRBJ2-5, with D tentatively TRBD2 (5 bases). Germline lookup yields CDR1 MNHEY and CDR2 SVGAGI. The CDR3 is made up of 12 amino acids. The CDR3 bases are TGTGCGGTGGGAGAGAGTGGAGAGACCCAGTACTTC. As protein: CAVGESGETQYF.

This clonotype was seen a handful of times. This chain joins TRBV4-1 and TRBJ2-7, with 7 bases identical to TRBD1. This CDR3 is 15 amino acids long. Germline lookup yields CDR1 MGHRA and CDR2 YSYEKL. V shed 1 base and J 4 bases; nucleotides not matched to a gene: 7. The CDR3 DNA reads as TGCGCCAGCAGCCAAGGATTGGGACAGTTATACGAGCAGTACTTC. Its translation is CASSQGLGQLYEQYF.

This clonotype was observed many times. The chain joins TRBV20-1 to TRBJ2-3; tentative D call: TRBD1 (6 bases). CDR3 size: 13 residues. Trimming removed 4 bases at V and 6 bases at J, with 14 bases between. Looked up from germline, CDR1 is DFQATT and CDR2 is SNEGSKA (reference sequence). The CDR3 spells CSATAGTYDTQYF. CDR3 nucleotide sequence: TGCAGTGCTACGGCAGGGACATATGATACGCAGTATTTT.

This clonotype showed up many times. This chain connects TRBV7-6 to TRBJ1-3; possibly TRBD1 for D (5 bases). The germline V gene has CDR1 SGHVS and CDR2 FNYEAQ. The V end was cut by 5 bases, the J end by 3 bases, with 11 bases between. This CDR3 region has 14 residues. Written as DNA, the CDR3 is TGTGCCAGCAGCGACCCGGGACTTGGAAACACCATATATTTT. This gives the protein CASSDPGLGNTIYF.

This clonotype was observed a single time. The chain has TRBV12-3 or TRBV12-4 and TRBJ2-1; 7 bases line up with TRBD1. With 7 bases clipped from V and 5 bases from J, the junction kept 5 bases outside the gene matches. This CDR3 contains 13 residues. Here the CDR3 reads CASTDREHNEQFF. The CDR3 nucleotides are TGTGCCAGCACCGACAGGGAGCACAATGAGCAGTTCTTC.

The table lists this clonotype with a few counts. The gene calls are TRBV10-3 and TRBJ2-3; 7 nucleotides line up with TRBD1. The germline CDR1 and CDR2 sequences are ENHRY and SYGVKD. The CDR3 extends over 15 amino acids. Losses at the gene ends were 2 bases for V and 6 bases for J; bases not matched to a gene: 8. The chain's CDR3 is CAISEAGTAGDTQYF. DNA for the CDR3: TGTGCCATCAGTGAGGCAGGGACAGCTGGCGATACGCAGTATTTT.

This clonotype was detected many times. The rearrangement uses TRBV20-1 and TRBJ2-1; 8 positions match TRBD1. V dropped 6 bases and J dropped 8; count of bases not matched to a gene: 12. CDR1 is DFQATT and CDR2 is SNEGSKA in the germline V gene (reference sequence). The CDR3 contains 14 residues. CDR3 DNA: TGCAGTGCGCGGACAGGGTTTAAGGATGATGAGCAGTTCTTC. Its translation is CSARTGFKDDEQFF.

Comment on this clonotype: Sequence at one end of the junction differs from germline and may be a read error. J is TRBJ2-5 and V is TRBV7-7, with D maybe TRBD2 (6 bases). The CDR3 has 13 amino acids. CDR1 SSHAT and CDR2 FNYEAQ come from the germline V gene (reference sequence). The CDR3 loop reads CASSLGGEQTQYF. CDR3 coding DNA: TGTGCTAGCAGCTTAGGAGGGGAACAGACCCAGTACTTC.

This clonotype has at least ten counts. The genes are TRBV20-1 and TRBJ2-5; 7 nucleotides agree with TRBD2. The CDR3 spans 16 residues. Germline CDR1 and CDR2: DFQATT and SNEGSKA (reference sequence). V was clipped by 5 bases and J by 2 bases; unmatched bases: 14. In nucleotides, the CDR3 is TGCAGTGCTCCCTCCCCTCCTAGCGGACCTCAAGAGACCCAGTACTTC. This encodes CSAPSPPSGPQETQYF.

This clonotype was seen repeatedly, ten times or more. CDR3 sequence reads: CASKETSDYNEQFF. CDR3 nucleotide sequence: TGCGCCAGCAAAGAGACTAGCGATTACAATGAGCAGTTCTTC. This chain joins TRBV5-1 and TRBJ2-1; 8 bases map to TRBD2. The germline V gene encodes CDR1 SGHRS and CDR2 YFSETQ. Unmatched junction bases numbered 6, after V lost 6 bases and J lost 4 bases. This CDR3 contains 14 residues.